The 16 T cell receptor beta chains below come from one sample, sequenced in a study of T cells in Graves' hyperthyroidism and ophthalmopathy. Regions amplified from RNA transcripts were the TCR beta CDR3 regions. The HTBI set primed first-round TCR CDR3 RT-PCR. Each CDR3 protein is one row after TCRdb ran MiXCR on the multiplex PCR reads. The sample records 150,000 or so distinct CDR3 sequences, approximately 9% being singletons. What was sequenced was blood. The receptors derive from a woman aged 18-29 years with Graves' hyperthyroidism that later progressed to Graves' ophthalmopathy.

This chain links TRBV20-1 with TRBJ1-3; 7 bases fit TRBD1. The CDR3 extends over 14 amino acids. Trimming took 1 base from V and 3 from J; bases not matched to a gene: 3. Germline CDR1 and CDR2: DFQATT and SNEGSKA (reference sequence). The CDR3 DNA reads TGCAGTGCTAGAGCCGGGACAGTTGGAAACACCATATATTTT. Translation: CSARAGTVGNTIYF.

The genes are TRBV10-3 and TRBJ2-1; D remains ambiguous. This CDR3 is built from 15 residues. The germline V gene has CDR1 ENHRY and CDR2 SYGVKD. V shed 3 bases and J shed 6 bases, with 15 bases lying between them. The CDR3 sequence is CAISDSPYTPNEQFF. Here the CDR3 DNA reads TGTGCCATCAGTGATAGCCCCTATACACCCAATGAGCAGTTCTTC.

The J gene is TRBJ1-6, the V gene TRBV10-2, with 7 bases lining up with TRBD1. The V and J ends lost 7 bases and 3 bases, in that order; junction bases with no gene match: 6. This CDR3 is 15 amino acids long. CDR1 and CDR2 (germline): WSHSY, SAAADI. CDR3 coding DNA: TGCGCCAGCAAGCTCAGGGGGATCTATAATTCACCCCTCCACTTT. Its protein is CASKLRGIYNSPLHF.

This clonotype was seen at least ten times. The chain joins TRBV6-1 to TRBJ2-7, with D possibly matching TRBD1 (5 bases). This CDR3 comprises 15 residues. The V gene's germline CDR1 is MNHNS and CDR2 SASEGT. V was clipped by 5 bases and J by 5 bases, with 19 bases between them. CDR3 protein: CASSPLRIGADEQYF. The CDR3, as DNA: TGTGCCAGCAGTCCTCTTCGGATAGGGGCGGACGAGCAGTACTTC.

This clonotype was counted at least ten times. The CDR3 DNA reads as TGTGCCATCAGTGTCTCGGACAGGGAGGTCACCATATATTTT. Its protein is CAISVSDREVTIYF. The chain carries TRBV10-3 and TRBJ1-3; 8 bases are shared with TRBD1. The CDR3 has 14 amino acids. CDR1 ENHRY and CDR2 SYGVKD come from the germline V gene. Germline trimming cut 4 bases from V and 9 bases from J; bases unmatched to any gene: 8.

This clonotype was observed at least ten times. The chain has TRBV7-9 and TRBJ2-2, with D perhaps TRBD2 (5 bases). Trimming took off 4 bases at V and 1 base at J, with 16 bases between the two ends. Germline V gives CDR1 SEHNR, CDR2 FQNEAQ (reference sequence). This CDR3 has 17 amino acids. The CDR3 nucleotides are TGTGCCAGCAGCTCGTTTCTCGGGAATAGGAACACCGGGGAGCTGTTTTTT. Its protein is CASSSFLGNRNTGELFF.

Many counts were recorded for this clonotype. This rearrangement joins TRBV12-5 to TRBJ1-1; D is unresolved. Germline V gene data show CDR1 as LGHNT and CDR2 as FRNRAP. V gave up 1 base and J gave up 6 bases, with 9 bases separating them. This CDR3 contains 13 residues. CDR3 DNA sequence: TGTGCTAGTGGTTTGGCCCCTAAGTCTGAAGCTTTCTTT. This codes for CASGLAPKSEAFF.

This clonotype was observed at least ten times. The chain links TRBV11-3 to TRBJ2-2; D remains ambiguous. Looked up from germline, CDR1 is SGHNT and CDR2 is YENEEA. V was clipped by 2 bases and J by 5 bases, with 0 bases between them. The CDR3 sequence is 11 residues long. This CDR3 is CASSLTGELFF. The CDR3 nucleotides read TGTGCCAGCAGCTTAACCGGGGAGCTGTTTTTT.

This clonotype was seen only a few times. The V gene is TRBV4-1, the J gene TRBJ2-3; 9 bases align to TRBD2. Looked up from germline, CDR1 is MGHRA and CDR2 is YSYEKL. The CDR3 extends over 17 amino acids. The junction had 7 bases not matched to a gene; V was cut back by 2 bases and J by 1 base. DNA for the CDR3: TGCGCCAGCAGCCAACCGACAGCGGGGGGACGCACAGATACGCAGTATTTT. It yields the protein CASSQPTAGGRTDTQYF.

Ten or more counts support this clonotype. The genes are TRBV9 and TRBJ1-5; D may be TRBD1 (5 bases). CDR1 and CDR2 from the germline V gene are SGDLS and YYNGEE. The V end lost 2 bases, the J end lost 3 bases, and 15 bases lay between the germline ends. The CDR3 spans 16 residues. CDR3 residues: CASSVGPEGSNQPQHF. The DNA for the CDR3 is TGTGCCAGCAGCGTGGGGCCTGAGGGTTCCAATCAGCCCCAGCATTTT.

This clonotype was found many times. The rearrangement uses TRBV7-8 and TRBJ2-4; 15 bases map to TRBD2. Germline V gene lookup returns CDR1 SGHVS and CDR2 FQNEAQ. Trimming removed 5 bases from V and 1 base from J; junction bases left unmatched: 6. The CDR3 length is 18 residues. CDR3 nucleotides: TGTGCCAGCAGCACCGGGACTAGCGGGGGGTCGGCCAAAAACATTCAGTACTTC. It yields the protein CASSTGTSGGSAKNIQYF.

Note on this clonotype: A much larger clone differs by one base, so this may be a read error. V and J are TRBV30 and TRBJ2-1, with 12 bases fitting TRBD2. V gave up 5 bases and J gave up 10 bases; unmatched junction bases: 9. This CDR3 is 14 amino acids long. The germline CDR1 and CDR2 sequences are GTSNPN and SVGIG (reference sequence). The CDR3 spells CAWGPSGGVREQFF. The CDR3 DNA sequence: TGTGCCTGGGGACCTAGCGGGGGGGTTCGGGAGCAGTTCTTC.

This clonotype was seen repeatedly, ten times or more. The chain has TRBV5-1 and TRBJ1-2; a weak D match, TRBD1 (6 bases). CDR3 length equals 15 residues. Trimming took off 4 bases at V and 8 bases at J, with 21 bases between the two ends. Germline lookup yields CDR1 SGHRS and CDR2 YFSETQ. CDR3 region: CASSRTSGQWAGYTF. In DNA form, the CDR3 reads TGCGCCAGCAGCCGAACCTCGGGACAATGGGCCGGCTACACCTTC.

In this sample, this clonotype turned up many times. V gene TRBV7-2 combines with J gene TRBJ1-1, with 7 bases identical to TRBD1. CDR1 SGHTA and CDR2 FQGNSA come from the germline V gene. The CDR3 runs 16 residues. J was trimmed by 7 bases and V by 5 bases; bases with no gene match: 16. CDR3 in amino acids: CASSITGTDAFREAFF. The CDR3 region has the DNA TGTGCCAGCAGCATCACCGGGACAGACGCCTTTCGTGAAGCTTTCTTT.

Only a few counts were recorded for this clonotype. V and J are TRBV19 and TRBJ2-1, with 10 nucleotides matching TRBD1. Looked up from germline, CDR1 is LNHDA and CDR2 is SQIVND (reference sequence). Losses at the gene ends were 6 bases for V and 0 bases for J; bases not matched to a gene: 5. The CDR3 is 16 amino acids. CDR3 sequence: CASSSWTGGSYNEQFF. The CDR3 coding sequence is TGTGCCAGTAGCTCTTGGACAGGGGGCTCCTACAATGAGCAGTTCTTC.

The J gene is TRBJ2-5, the V gene TRBV20-1, with D possibly matching TRBD2 (5 bases). V dropped 3 bases and J dropped 0 bases, with 11 bases sitting between them. CDR1 is DFQATT, CDR2 SNEGSKA, per germline (reference sequence). This CDR3 is built from 14 residues. CDR3 sequence reads: CSARGSGNQETQYF. CDR3 sequence (DNA): TGCAGTGCTAGGGGGAGCGGAAACCAAGAGACCCAGTACTTC.